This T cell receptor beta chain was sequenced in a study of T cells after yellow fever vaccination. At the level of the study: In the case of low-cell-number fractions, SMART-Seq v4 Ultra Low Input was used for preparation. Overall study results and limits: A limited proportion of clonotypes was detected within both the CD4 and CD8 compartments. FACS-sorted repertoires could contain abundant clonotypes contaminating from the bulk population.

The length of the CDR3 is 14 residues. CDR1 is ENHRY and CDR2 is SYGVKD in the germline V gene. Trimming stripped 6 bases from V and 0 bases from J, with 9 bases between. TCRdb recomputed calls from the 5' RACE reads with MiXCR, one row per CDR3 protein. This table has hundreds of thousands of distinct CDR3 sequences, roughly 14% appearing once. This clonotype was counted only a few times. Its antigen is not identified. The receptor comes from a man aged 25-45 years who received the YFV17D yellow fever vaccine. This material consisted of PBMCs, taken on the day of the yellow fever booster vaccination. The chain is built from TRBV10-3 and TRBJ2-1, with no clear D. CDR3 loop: CAISWTSSYNEQFF. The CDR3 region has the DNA TGTGCCATCAGCTGGACCAGCTCCTACAATGAGCAGTTCTTC.